Given below is one T cell receptor (beta chain) in context. These data originate in a study of blood T cell repertoires in COVID-19. As for the study in general: Italy, Spain and the United States were the sources of the convalescent and acute COVID-19 samples. From T cells, B-cell-depleted T cells, or PBMCs came the material, which was cDNA or gDNA.

The V end was cut by 3 bases, the J end by 3 bases, with 6 bases between. The CDR3 is 12 amino acids. Germline CDR1 reads SGHVS; CDR2 reads FQNEAQ. Original data processing: Amplification of reference gene primers provided the estimated nucleated cell counts. Assay used: immunoSEQ multiplex PCR; TCRdb lists only in-frame clones, some missing. V and J calls and clone size are those listed in that table; D and trimming were worked out from the DNA. Among 110,000 or so clones listed, 65% to 90% were seen once. The rearrangement links TRBV7-8 to TRBJ2-7; a weak D match, TRBD1 (5 bases). The clonotype was recovered from a man aged 50 to 59 with acute or convalescent COVID-19. Sequenced: peripheral blood. In DNA, the CDR3 is TGTGCCAGCAGCTTGACAGACTACGAGCAGTACTTC. Protein: CASSLTDYEQYF.